The source of this T cell receptor beta chain is a study of tumor-infiltrating lymphocytes in primary liver carcinoma. Comments on this clonotype: Germline and junction disagree at one end, which may indicate a read error.

Germline V gene sequence: CDR1 SQVTM, CDR2 ANQGSEA. The CDR3 contains 15 residues. The tissue used was unsorted bulk material of about 19-33 mg. RNA and DNA were co-extracted from it with the AllPrep DNA/RNA mini kit. From around 500 ng of total RNA, TCR beta-specific cDNA was reverse-transcribed using a constant-region primer. For TCR beta, libraries were produced by three nested multiplex PCR rounds using slightly modified ARM-PCR. With TRBV1-TRBV30 forward primers and a C-beta reverse primer, the first two PCR rounds were run for nine to eleven cycles each. Each CDR3 protein gets one entry after TCRdb re-called the multiplex PCR reads with MiXCR. The data contain about 33,000 distinct CDR3 sequences, 76% of them singletons.

V and J are TRBV29-1 and TRBJ2-5, with 12 bases that match TRBD1. The sequencing sample was made of liver tumor tissue from sampling region 5. Subset defined: tumor region T5, tumor centre. The TCR originated in a middle-aged man with primary liver carcinoma and hepatitis B virus infection. CDR3 coding DNA: TGCAACGCTGAAGGGGACAGGGGGCGGTCAGAGACCCAGCACTTC. Its protein product is CNAEGDRGRSETQHF.